What follows describes a single T cell receptor (beta chain). Its antigen is unknown. The source of the sample is a study of response to subunit inactivated influenza vaccine. Regarding the study as a whole: After each seasonal influenza vaccination, few new T cells are recruited, the authors suggested.

CDR3 length: 14 amino acids. V lost 0 bases to trimming and J lost 5 bases, with 10 bases between them. Germline CDR1 MNHEY, CDR2 SVGAGI. From the RT-PCR reads, TCRdb called clonotypes with MiXCR, one entry per CDR3 protein. The sample holds 300,000 to 350,000 distinct CDR3 sequences, approximately 21% seen once. This TCR came from a man aged 45-69 years who received an inactivated influenza vaccine. The source material was PBMCs from blood, sampled approximately 22 months after vaccination. The chain is built from TRBV6-5 and TRBJ2-5, with D possibly matching TRBD1 (5 bases). The CDR3 protein is CASSYSITGETQYF. CDR3 nucleotide sequence: TGTGCCAGCAGTTACTCGATCACAGGCGAGACCCAGTACTTC.